The 30 T cell receptor beta chains below come from one sample, sequenced in a study of control samples from healthy donors and cancer patients. Generated by immunoSEQ multiplex PCR, the TCRdb table keeps only in-frame clones and is missing some. The sample shows approximately 120,000 clones, approximately 90% of them seen only once. The sequencing input was blood. These receptor sequences come from a human donor in good health. The donor label of this sample is uncertain.

This clone was recorded once. The chain links TRBV6-1 to TRBJ1-1; 7 bases are shared with TRBD1. J gave up 2 bases and V 3 bases, and 3 bases lay outside the gene matches. CDR3 length equals 14 residues. Germline V CDR1 and CDR2: MNHNS, SASEGT. CDR3 amino acids: CASSERQGNTEAFF. As DNA, the CDR3 is TGTGCCAGCAGTGAGAGACAGGGCAACACTGAAGCTTTCTTT.

This clone was seen once. The CDR3 spells CASGLPTPPTEAFF. CDR3 DNA: TGTGCTAGTGGTTTGCCGACACCTCCCACTGAAGCTTTCTTT. V and J are TRBV12-5 and TRBJ1-1, with D unresolved. The CDR3 is 14 amino acids. Germline CDR1 reads LGHNT; CDR2 reads FRNRAP. The V end lost 2 bases, the J end lost 4 bases, and 11 bases lay between the germline ends.

The genes are TRBV6-6 and TRBJ1-5; D remains ambiguous. The CDR3 covers 14 residues. Trimming pared 10 bases from V and 0 bases from J, leaving 13 bases between. Germline CDR1 reads MNHNY; CDR2 reads SVGAGI (reference sequence). The CDR3 DNA sequence: TGTGCCATAGAGGCGCATTATAGCAATCAGCCCCAGCATTTT. It is translated as CAIEAHYSNQPQHF.

The chain has TRBV27 and TRBJ1-5; D gene ambiguous. This CDR3 region has 13 residues. The V gene's germline CDR1 is MNHEY and CDR2 SMNVEV (reference sequence). Trimming left V 3 bases short and J 5 bases short, with 8 bases between. The CDR3 region has the DNA TGTGCCAGCAGTTTTACGAAGGATCAGCCCCAGCATTTT. Protein sequence: CASSFTKDQPQHF.

This chain connects TRBV5-6 to TRBJ1-4; TRBD1 aligns across 9 bases. The CDR3 spans 14 residues. Germline V gene data show CDR1 as SGHDT and CDR2 as YYEEEE. The V gene end was trimmed by 2 bases and the J gene end by 5 bases; junction bases not matched to a gene: 1. The CDR3 region has the DNA TGTGCCAGCAGCTTCGGACAGGGGAATGAAAAACTGTTTTTT. Protein sequence: CASSFGQGNEKLFF. The full variable domain, in which reference TRBV5-6 and TRBJ1-4 provide the parts outside the CDR3, is DAGVTQSPTHLIKTRGQQVTLRCSPKSGHDTVSWYQQALGQGPQFIFQYYEEEERQRGNFPDRFSGHQFPNYSSELNVNALLLGDSALYLCASSFGQGNEKLFFGSGTQLSVL.

The J gene is TRBJ1-1, the V gene TRBV11-2; weak D call: TRBD1 (5 bases). Germline lookup yields CDR1 SGHAT and CDR2 FQNNGV. V dropped 5 bases and J dropped 0 bases, with 19 bases sitting between them. The CDR3 covers 17 residues. The DNA for the CDR3 is TGTGCCAGCAGCCTGGCGGTTGAGAGGGGAATGAACACTGAAGCTTTCTTT. The encoded protein is CASSLAVERGMNTEAFF.

This chain links TRBV7-2 with TRBJ1-2; tentatively, D is TRBD1 (5 bases). There are 12 residues in the CDR3. CDR1 and CDR2 (germline): SGHTA, FQGNSA. Trimming pared 5 bases from V and 6 bases from J, leaving 10 bases between. The CDR3 region is CASSPRGDGYTF. DNA of the CDR3: TGTGCCAGCAGCCCCCGGGGGGATGGCTACACCTTC.

V gene TRBV11-2 combines with J gene TRBJ2-1; D gene ambiguous. The CDR3 runs 13 residues. Trimming stripped 0 bases from V and 5 bases from J, with 5 bases between. CDR1 SGHAT and CDR2 FQNNGV come from the germline V gene. The CDR3 sequence: CASSLEYHNEQFF. CDR3 nucleotides: TGTGCCAGCAGCTTAGAGTACCACAATGAGCAGTTCTTC.

This chain links TRBV9 with TRBJ1-4; no reliable D call. From germline, CDR1 is SGDLS and CDR2 YYNGEE. The V end was cut by 0 bases, the J end by 0 bases, with 3 bases between. CDR3 length equals 14 residues. In nucleotides, the CDR3 is TGTGCCAGCAGCGTAGCCACAACTAATGAAAAACTGTTTTTT. It specifies CASSVATTNEKLFF. Together with reference TRBV9 and TRBJ1-4, the CDR3 gives the full variable domain: DSGVTQTPKHLITATGQRVTLRCSPRSGDLSVYWYQQSLDQGLQFLIQYYNGEERAKGNILERFSAQQFPDLHSELNLSSLELGDSALYFCASSVATTNEKLFFGSGTQLSVL.

The chain has TRBV28 and TRBJ1-5; tentatively, D is TRBD1 (5 bases). With 7 bases removed from V and 5 bases from J, the gap between germline ends came to 9 bases. CDR3 length: 12 amino acids. CDR1 is MDHEN, CDR2 SYDVKM, per germline. The CDR3: CASTGRHQPQHF. CDR3 DNA sequence: TGTGCCAGCACAGGGAGGCATCAGCCCCAGCATTTT.

This chain connects TRBV19 to TRBJ1-1, with 7 bases fitting TRBD1. This CDR3 spans 15 amino acids. V was clipped by 6 bases and J by 1 base; unmatched bases: 8. The germline V gene encodes CDR1 LNHDA and CDR2 SQIVND (reference sequence). DNA of the CDR3: TGTGCCAGTAGGGCCCCAGGGGGACGGAACACTGAAGCTTTCTTT. Translated, it gives CASRAPGGRNTEAFF.

This clone appeared a single time. The CDR3 DNA is TGTGCCAGCACGGAGGGGTCCAAAAACATTCAGTACTTC. This sequence encodes CASTEGSKNIQYF. The chain uses TRBV5-6 and TRBJ2-4, with a weak D call TRBD2 (6 bases). Germline assignment: CDR1 SGHDT and CDR2 YYEEEE. V was shortened by 6 bases and J by 2 bases, with 9 bases between the two germline ends. The length of the CDR3 is 13 residues.

This clone was counted a single time. The genes are TRBV9 and TRBJ2-2; tentatively, D is TRBD1 (8 bases). From germline, CDR1 is SGDLS and CDR2 YYNGEE. The V end lost 3 bases, the J end lost 1 base, and 16 bases lay between the germline ends. This CDR3 comprises 17 residues. CDR3 sequence (DNA): TGTGCCAGCAGCGCATTGGGAGGGACAGGGAACACCGGGGAGCTGTTTTTT. This translates into CASSALGGTGNTGELFF.

The chain links TRBV4-2 to TRBJ1-5; D ambiguous. Germline CDR1 and CDR2: LGHNA and YNFKEQ. V dropped 0 bases and J dropped 1 base, with 7 bases sitting between them. This CDR3 contains 15 residues. CDR3 DNA: TGTGCCAGCAGCCAAGATAGAGGGAGCAATCAGCCCCAGCATTTT. It codes for CASSQDRGSNQPQHF.

The genes are TRBV2 and TRBJ2-1; no clear D. V lost 4 bases, J lost 6 bases, and 10 bases lay in between. Germline values: CDR1 SNHLY, CDR2 FYNNEI. This CDR3 contains 13 residues. DNA of the CDR3: TGTGCCAGCAGTGGGTCGGGCAGCAATGAGCAGTTCTTC. Translation gives CASSGSGSNEQFF. Full variable domain (remainder filled in from reference TRBV2 and TRBJ2-1): EPEVTQTPSHQVTQMGQEVILRCVPISNHLYFYWYRQILGQKVEFLVSFYNNEISEKSEIFDDQFSVERPDGSNFTLKIRSTKLEDSAMYFCASSGSGSNEQFFGPGTRLTVL.

The rearrangement joins TRBV6-5 to TRBJ2-2, with TRBD2 matching 10 bases. Germline CDR1 reads MNHEY; CDR2 reads SVGAGI. With 11 bases clipped from V and 3 bases from J, the junction kept 6 bases outside the gene matches. This CDR3 spans 14 amino acids. The CDR3 DNA follows: TGTGCCGGGGGGGGGACTAGCGACACCGGGGAGCTGTTTTTT. It is translated as CAGGGTSDTGELFF.

This chain connects TRBV10-3 to TRBJ1-2, with TRBD1 as a possible D gene (5 bases). The V end lost 3 bases, the J end lost 4 bases, and 15 bases lay between the germline ends. Germline CDR1 is ENHRY and CDR2 is SYGVKD. CDR3 length equals 15 residues. CDR3 bases: TGTGCCATCAGTGACCTAGGGGACCGCGGCTATGGCTACACCTTC. It is translated as CAISDLGDRGYGYTF.

The chain couples TRBV9 to TRBJ2-3, with D hard to call. Germline CDR1 SGDLS, CDR2 YYNGEE. This CDR3 has 16 residues. With 0 bases removed from V and 5 bases from J, the gap between germline ends came to 16 bases. The CDR3 loop is CASSVGLLDILDTQYF. CDR3 nucleotide sequence: TGTGCCAGCAGCGTAGGGCTCTTAGATATCCTAGATACGCAGTATTTT.

V is TRBV12-3 or TRBV12-4 and J is TRBJ1-1, with D hard to call. This CDR3 is built from 13 residues. V gave up 3 bases and J gave up 2 bases, with 7 bases separating them. The CDR3 reads CASSLATNTEAFF. The DNA of the CDR3 is TGTGCCAGCAGTTTGGCCACAAACACTGAAGCTTTCTTT.

This rearrangement joins TRBV12-3 or TRBV12-4 to TRBJ1-2, with D perhaps TRBD1 (5 bases). Between the trimmed V and J ends, which lost 8 bases and 5 bases, there was a span of 12 bases. This CDR3 is 12 amino acids long. This chain's CDR3 is CASGDRTYGYTF. CDR3 nucleotide sequence: TGTGCCAGCGGGGATCGGACATATGGCTACACCTTC.

V gene TRBV5-1 combines with J gene TRBJ1-1, with D perhaps TRBD1 (6 bases). Between the trimmed V and J ends, which lost 4 bases and 11 bases, there was a span of 18 bases. Germline V lookup: CDR1 SGHRS, CDR2 YFSETQ. The CDR3 extends over 13 amino acids. The CDR3, as DNA: TGCGCCAGCAGCCCCTTCGGAGGGGGAGGTGCTTTCTTT. Amino acid sequence: CASSPFGGGGAFF.

This clone occurred a few times. This chain links TRBV30 with TRBJ1-2; no clear D. CDR1 is GTSNPN, CDR2 SVGIG, per germline (reference sequence). CDR3 length equals 12 residues. Trimming removed 5 bases from V and 7 bases from J, with 14 bases in between. CDR3 sequence: CAWRTSGRGYTF. The CDR3 bases are TGTGCCTGGCGTACCTCGGGCCGTGGCTACACCTTC.

The rearrangement uses TRBV7-3 and TRBJ1-6; a possible D gene is TRBD1 (6 bases). Germline CDR1 and CDR2: SGHTA and FQGTGA. The germline V and J ends were trimmed by 5 bases and 9 bases, with 17 bases remaining between them. This CDR3 contains 15 residues. The CDR3 region is CASSTGGPGSSPLHF. CDR3 DNA sequence: TGTGCCAGCAGCACCGGGGGGCCGGGCAGTTCACCCCTCCACTTT.

CDR3 sequence: CASSYSGTQYF. The CDR3 region has the DNA TGTGCCAGCAGTTACTCCGGGACCCAGTACTTC. This chain uses TRBV6-5 with TRBJ2-5; D is uncertain. The CDR3 has 11 amino acids. In germline, CDR1 is MNHEY, CDR2 SVGAGI. V gave up 0 bases and J gave up 7 bases, with 3 bases separating them.

CDR3 region: CASSIQIPDTQYF. CDR3 sequence (DNA): TGTGCCAGTAGTATACAAATTCCGGATACGCAGTATTTT. The J gene is TRBJ2-3, the V gene TRBV19; D not resolved. Germline V gene lookup returns CDR1 LNHDA and CDR2 SQIVND (reference sequence). V was shortened by 2 bases and J by 6 bases, with 9 bases between the two germline ends. The CDR3 sequence is 13 residues long.

CDR3 nucleotides: TGTGCCAGCAGTTTTAGCAGGCTGGGCACTGAAGCTTTCTTT. It codes for CASSFSRLGTEAFF. This chain joins TRBV27 and TRBJ1-1; D not resolved. CDR1 is MNHEY, CDR2 SMNVEV, per germline (reference sequence). Trimming left V 3 bases short and J 4 bases short, with 12 bases between. The CDR3 has 14 amino acids.

The chain employs TRBV27 and TRBJ2-7; TRBD2 might be the D (6 bases). The V gene lost 2 bases and the J gene lost 7 bases, with 12 bases spanning the gap. The CDR3 runs to 13 residues. Germline loops: CDR1 MNHEY, CDR2 SMNVEV (reference sequence). The CDR3, as DNA: TGTGCCAGCAGTTTAGGACTGGGGGGAGAGCAGTACTTC. Translated: CASSLGLGGEQYF.

The CDR3 reads CASSPGTSGGSSYNEQFF. For the CDR3, the DNA is TGCGCCAGCAGCCCGGGGACTAGCGGGGGGAGCTCCTACAATGAGCAGTTCTTC. The chain employs TRBV4-1 and TRBJ2-1; 15 positions match TRBD2. The trim removed 4 bases at V and 0 bases at J, leaving 4 bases unmatched. Germline loops: CDR1 MGHRA, CDR2 YSYEKL. The CDR3 sequence is 18 residues long.

This clone was counted a single time. The V call is TRBV10-3, the J call TRBJ2-1; D is uncertain. The CDR3 is 12 amino acids. Germline V gene sequence: CDR1 ENHRY, CDR2 SYGVKD. Trimming left V 3 bases short and J 5 bases short, with 5 bases between. The CDR3 sequence: CAISERDNEQFF. CDR3 bases: TGTGCCATCAGTGAAAGGGACAATGAGCAGTTCTTC.

V gene TRBV10-3 combines with J gene TRBJ1-3, with D unclear. V dropped 6 bases and J dropped 2 bases, with 14 bases sitting between them. This CDR3 contains 15 residues. In germline, CDR1 is ENHRY, CDR2 SYGVKD. The CDR3 bases are TGTGCCATCAGACTTACAGTTGGGACTGGAAACACCATATATTTT. It yields the protein CAIRLTVGTGNTIYF.